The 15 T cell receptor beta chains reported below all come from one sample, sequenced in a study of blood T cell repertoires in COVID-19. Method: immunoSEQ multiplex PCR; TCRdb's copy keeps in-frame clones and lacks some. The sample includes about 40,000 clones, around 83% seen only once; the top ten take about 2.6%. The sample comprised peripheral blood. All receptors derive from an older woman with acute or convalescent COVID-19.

CDR3 residues: CASSFTSGLAGELFF. DNA of the CDR3: TGTGCCAGCAGCTTTACTAGCGGGCTGGCCGGGGAGCTGTTTTTT. The chain links TRBV5-8 to TRBJ2-2; 9 positions agree with TRBD2. Germline V gives CDR1 SGHTS, CDR2 YDEGEE. V was clipped by 2 bases and J by 6 bases; unmatched bases: 5. The CDR3 has 15 residues. Filled out from reference TRBV5-8 and TRBJ2-2, the complete variable domain reads EAGVTQSPTHLIKTRGQQATLRCSPISGHTSVYWYQQALGLGLQFLLWYDEGEERNRGNFPPRFSGRQFPNYSSELNVNALELEDSALYLCASSFTSGLAGELFFGEGSRLTVL.

As DNA, the CDR3 is TGTGCCAGCAGCTGGGTACAGGGGGCCTACGAGCAGTACTTC. Its protein is CASSWVQGAYEQYF. The chain is built from TRBV5-5 and TRBJ2-7; 8 bases match TRBD1. From germline, CDR1 is SGHKS and CDR2 YYEKEE (reference sequence). The CDR3 covers 14 residues. Losses at the gene ends were 3 bases for V and 2 bases for J; bases not matched to a gene: 4.

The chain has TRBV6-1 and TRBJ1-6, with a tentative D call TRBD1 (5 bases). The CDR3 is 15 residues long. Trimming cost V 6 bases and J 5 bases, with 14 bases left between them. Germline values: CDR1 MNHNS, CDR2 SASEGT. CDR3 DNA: TGTGCCAGCAGCACCGGGGGGTTAAATAATTCACCCCTCCACTTT. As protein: CASSTGGLNNSPLHF.

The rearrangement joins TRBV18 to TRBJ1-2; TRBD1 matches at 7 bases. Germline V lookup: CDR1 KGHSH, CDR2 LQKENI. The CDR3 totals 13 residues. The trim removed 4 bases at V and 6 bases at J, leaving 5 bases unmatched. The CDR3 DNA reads TGTGCCAGCTCACAGGGGACAGTAGATGGCTACACCTTC. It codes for CASSQGTVDGYTF.

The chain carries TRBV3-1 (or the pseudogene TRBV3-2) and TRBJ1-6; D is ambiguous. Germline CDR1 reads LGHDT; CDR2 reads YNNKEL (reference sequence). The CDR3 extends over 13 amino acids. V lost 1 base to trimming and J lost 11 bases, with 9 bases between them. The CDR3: CASSQVDTAPLHF. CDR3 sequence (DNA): TGTGCCAGCAGCCAAGTAGACACAGCACCCCTCCACTTT.

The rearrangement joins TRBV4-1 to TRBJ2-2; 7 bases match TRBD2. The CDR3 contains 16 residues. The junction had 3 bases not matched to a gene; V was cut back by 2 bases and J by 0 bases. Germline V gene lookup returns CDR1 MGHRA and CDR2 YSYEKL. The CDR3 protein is CASSQRAGANTGELFF. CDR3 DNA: TGCGCCAGCAGCCAAAGGGCGGGAGCGAACACCGGGGAGCTGTTTTTT.

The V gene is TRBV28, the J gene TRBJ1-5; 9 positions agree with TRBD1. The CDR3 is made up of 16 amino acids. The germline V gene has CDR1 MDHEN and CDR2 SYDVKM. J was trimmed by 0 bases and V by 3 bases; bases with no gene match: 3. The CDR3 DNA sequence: TGTGCCAGCAGTTTGAGGGGACAGGGTAGCAATCAGCCCCAGCATTTT. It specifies CASSLRGQGSNQPQHF.

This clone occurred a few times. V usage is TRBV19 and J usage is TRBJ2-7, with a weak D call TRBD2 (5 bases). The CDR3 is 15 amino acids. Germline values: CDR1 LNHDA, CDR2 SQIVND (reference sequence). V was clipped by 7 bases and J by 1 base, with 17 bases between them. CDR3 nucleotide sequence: TGTGCCAGTACCCCTCTGGGGAGACTTTCCTACGAGCAGTACTTC. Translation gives CASTPLGRLSYEQYF.

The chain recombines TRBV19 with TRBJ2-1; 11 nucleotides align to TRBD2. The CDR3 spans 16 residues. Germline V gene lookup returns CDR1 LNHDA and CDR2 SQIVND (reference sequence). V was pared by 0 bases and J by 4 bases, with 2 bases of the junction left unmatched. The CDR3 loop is CASSIDRLAGYNEQFF. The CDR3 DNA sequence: TGTGCCAGTAGTATAGATCGACTAGCGGGATACAATGAGCAGTTCTTC.

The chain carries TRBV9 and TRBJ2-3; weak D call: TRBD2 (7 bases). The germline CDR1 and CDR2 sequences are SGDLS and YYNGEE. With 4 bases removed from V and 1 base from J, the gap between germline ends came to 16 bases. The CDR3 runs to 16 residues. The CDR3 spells CASSPSGGVGTDTQYF. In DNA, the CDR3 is TGTGCCAGCAGCCCGTCGGGGGGCGTAGGCACAGATACGCAGTATTTT.

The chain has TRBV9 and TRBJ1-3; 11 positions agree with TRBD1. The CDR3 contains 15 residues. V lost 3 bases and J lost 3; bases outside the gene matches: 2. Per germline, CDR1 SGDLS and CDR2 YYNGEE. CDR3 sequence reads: CASSGGTGGGNTIYF. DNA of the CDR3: TGTGCCAGCAGCGGGGGGACAGGGGGTGGAAACACCATATATTTT.

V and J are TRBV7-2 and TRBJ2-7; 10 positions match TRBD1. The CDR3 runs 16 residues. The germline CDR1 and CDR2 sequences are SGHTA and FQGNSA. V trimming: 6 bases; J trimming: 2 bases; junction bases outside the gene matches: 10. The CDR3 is CASSSYWTGGTYEQYF. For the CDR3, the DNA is TGTGCCAGCAGTTCATATTGGACAGGGGGTACCTACGAGCAGTACTTC.

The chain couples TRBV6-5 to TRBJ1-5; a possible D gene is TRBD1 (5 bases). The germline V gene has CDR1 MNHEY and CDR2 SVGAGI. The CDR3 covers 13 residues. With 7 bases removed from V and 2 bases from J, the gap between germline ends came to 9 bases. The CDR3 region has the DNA TGTGCCAGCATCCAGGGTGGCAATCAGCCCCAGCATTTT. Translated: CASIQGGNQPQHF.

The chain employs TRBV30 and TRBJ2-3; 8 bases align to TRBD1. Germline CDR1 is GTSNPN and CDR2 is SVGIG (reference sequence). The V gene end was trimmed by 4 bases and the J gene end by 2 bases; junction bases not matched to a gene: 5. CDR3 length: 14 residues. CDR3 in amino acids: CAWNRDRFTDTQYF. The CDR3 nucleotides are TGTGCCTGGAATCGGGACAGGTTCACAGATACGCAGTATTTT. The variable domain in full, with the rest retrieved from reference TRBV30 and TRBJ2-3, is SQTIHQWPATLVQPVGSPLSLECTVEGTSNPNLYWYRQAAGRGLQLLFYSVGIGQISSEVPQNLSASRPQDRQFILSSKKLLLSDSGFYLCAWNRDRFTDTQYFGPGTRLTVL.

Written as DNA, the CDR3 is TGTGCCAGCAACCGGGACAGGGGTGTGGGCACTGAAGCTTTCTTT. Encoded protein: CASNRDRGVGTEAFF. The V call is TRBV6-5, the J call TRBJ1-1; 10 nucleotides match TRBD1. The V and J ends lost 7 bases and 4 bases, in that order; junction bases with no gene match: 9. The CDR3 is 15 residues long. The germline V gene encodes CDR1 MNHEY and CDR2 SVGAGI.